The 4 T cell receptor beta chains reported below all come from one sample, sequenced in a study of tumor-infiltrating lymphocytes in primary liver carcinoma. TCR beta cDNA was prepared out of roughly 490 ng total RNA by means of a constant-region primer. ARM-PCR was slightly modified, and three nested multiplex PCR rounds with it gave rise to the TCR beta libraries. The first two PCR rounds used TRBV1-TRBV30 primers with a Cbeta primer, nine to ten cycles each. One entry per CDR3 protein, called by TCRdb with MiXCR from the multiplex PCR reads. Of fewer than 400,000 distinct CDR3 sequences in the sample, 50% to 70% are singletons; the top ten hold roughly 10%. The blood RNA (from unsorted whole blood) was obtained, and germline DNA was also extracted. Sequences were obtained from peripheral blood. All receptors come from a man aged 40-49 years with primary liver carcinoma and hepatitis B virus infection.

This chain links TRBV28 with TRBJ2-4; D is unclear. The length of the CDR3 is 16 residues. CDR1 and CDR2 (germline): MDHEN, SYDVKM. The V end was cut by 3 bases, the J end by 0 bases, with 12 bases between. The CDR3 nucleotides are TGTGCCAGCAGTTTTAGTAGTGGCTTAGCCAAAAACATTCAGTACTTC. It specifies CASSFSSGLAKNIQYF.

A word on this clonotype: Possible read error: a much larger clone is one base away. Written as DNA, the CDR3 is TGTGACAGCAGTCCTTTTGTGGGCGAGCAGTACTTC. Protein product: CDSSPFVGEQYF. The rearrangement links TRBV6-5 to TRBJ2-7; no firm D call. CDR1 and CDR2 from the germline V gene are MNHEY and SVGAGI. The CDR3 has 12 residues.

This chain connects TRBV7-9 to TRBJ2-7, with 10 bases aligning to TRBD2. Germline V gives CDR1 SEHNR, CDR2 FQNEAQ (reference sequence). Trimming at V came to 9 bases and at J to 0 bases, leaving 8 bases not matched to a gene. The CDR3 length is 15 residues. CDR3 protein: CASTNSGRSSYEQYF. CDR3 bases: TGTGCCAGTACTAATAGCGGGAGGAGCTCCTACGAGCAGTACTTC.

This clonotype was seen just once. The DNA for the CDR3 is TGTGCCAGCAGTGAAGAGTCAGACAGGGGTATGGGCTACTACGAGCAGTACTTC. Residues: CASSEESDRGMGYYEQYF. The chain employs TRBV6-1 and TRBJ2-7; 8 nucleotides align to TRBD1. Germline-derived CDR1 and CDR2 are MNHNS and SASEGT. The CDR3 totals 18 residues. V was pared by 1 base and J by 3 bases, with 14 bases of the junction left unmatched.